A selection of T cell receptor beta chains follows, all from one sample in a study of long-term antiretroviral therapy in people with HIV. Clones were read by immunoSEQ multiplex PCR, and TCRdb kept only the in-frame ones, dropping some. The sample carries 25,000 to 35,000 clones, around 90% recorded once. This specimen was unsorted PBMCs, taken around 5 years after starting antiretroviral therapy. The source of these receptors is a woman aged 40 to 50 with HIV. The CDR3 runs from the conserved cysteine through the conserved F or W. The order of the fields is D gene, J gene, V gene, clone size, CDR3 DNA, CDR3 protein. D genes are given only for firm matches. Clone size is stated in some rows and not others, as once, few, many or a class when expanded.

- TRBJ1-5 TRBV21-1 once TGTGCCAGCAGCAAAGTTGGGGTGGTCAATCAGCCCCAGCATTTT CASSKVGVVNQPQHF
- TRBJ1-1 TRBV6-5 - TGTGCCAGCAGTTCGCAGATGAACACTGAAGCTTTCTTT CASSSQMNTEAFF
- TRBJ1-1 TRBV30 - TGTGCCTGGGCTCATGCCGAAGCTTTCTTT CAWAHAEAFF
- TRBJ1-4 TRBV12-5 - TGTGCTAGTGGTATCCAGGGCATCGCGGAAAAACTGTTTTTT CASGIQGIAEKLFF
TRBD2 TRBJ2-3 TRBV11-2 - TGTGCCAGCAGCTTAGGGACTAGCCACACCGGGGATACGCAGTATTTT CASSLGTSHTGDTQYF
- TRBJ2-3 TRBV5-4 once TGTGCCAGCAGCCCCCAACAAACAGATACGCAGTATTTT CASSPQQTDTQYF
TRBD1 TRBJ1-3 TRBV4-2 - TGTGCCAGCAGCCAAGACGTCACAGGGGGGGGAAACACCATATATTTT CASSQDVTGGGNTIYF
TRBD2 TRBJ2-1 TRBV5-8 - TGTGCCAGCAGCTTGGAGATAGCGGGAGTCAAGAATGAGCAGTTCTTC CASSLEIAGVKNEQFF
- TRBJ1-6 TRBV9 - TGTGCCAGCAGCGTAGGACAGCCAAATTCACCCCTCCACTTT CASSVGQPNSPLHF
- TRBJ1-1 TRBV20-1 - TGCAGTGCTAGAGATAACTCTGAAGCTTTCTTT CSARDNSEAFF
- TRBJ2-3 TRBV29-1 - TGCAGCGCCAATCGGGGGGCGGGGACAGATACGCAGTATTTT CSANRGAGTDTQYF
- TRBJ2-7 TRBV11-1 - TGTGCCAGCAGCTTAGGTCTAGTTGAAGAGCAGTACTTC CASSLGLVEEQYF
TRBD1 TRBJ1-1 TRBV7-9 - TGTGCCAGCAGCTTGGGGAGGGGGCTGAACACTGAAGCTTTCTTT CASSLGRGLNTEAFF
- TRBJ1-1 TRBV9 - TGTGCCAGTAACACCCGGGCCCAAGCTCCCCTGAACCCTGAAGCTTTCTTT CASNTRAQAPLNPEAFF
TRBD1 TRBJ1-4 TRBV28 - TGTGCCAGCAGTTTCGAGACAGGGAATGAAAAACTGTTTTTT CASSFETGNEKLFF
- TRBJ1-3 TRBV9 once TGTGCCAGCAGCCCCCGTGGCGGCGCCTCTTCTGGAAACACCATATATTTT CASSPRGGASSGNTIYF
TRBD1 TRBJ2-1 TRBV19 - TGTGCCAGTAGGGCACAGGGGTTCAATGAGCAGTTCTTC CASRAQGFNEQFF
- TRBJ1-3 TRBV7-6 once TGTGCCAGCAGCGCGGGACGGCCCTCTGGAAACACCATATATTTT CASSAGRPSGNTIYF
- TRBJ2-5 TRBV29-1 - TGCAGCGTTGAAGGTAGACCATTCCAAGAGACCCAGTACTTC CSVEGRPFQETQYF
- TRBJ2-7 TRBV19 - TGTGCCAGTAGTATAGGAGCTTTCTACGAGCAGTACTTC CASSIGAFYEQYF
- TRBJ2-3 TRBV5-1 - TGCGCCAACATCCGTGAGCTGTTGAGCACAGATACGCAGTATTTT CANIRELLSTDTQYF
TRBD1 TRBJ1-4 TRBV29-1 - TGCAGCGCCAAACAGACAGGGGGGGATGAAAAACTGTTTTTT CSAKQTGGDEKLFF
TRBD1 TRBJ1-6 TRBV5-1 - TGCGCCAGCAGCTTGACAGGGGGAGGCTCACCCCTCCACTTT CASSLTGGGSPLHF
- TRBJ2-7 TRBV5-6 - TGTGCCAGCAGCTTGGGCGACCTGAGGACCCGCTACGAGCAGTACTTC CASSLGDLRTRYEQYF
- TRBJ1-3 TRBV4-2 - TGTGCCAGTAGAACGACCTCTGGAAACACCATATATTTT CASRTTSGNTIYF
- TRBJ1-2 TRBV5-4 - TGTGCCAGCAGCCCCACCGAGTACTATGGCTACACCTTC CASSPTEYYGYTF
TRBD2 TRBJ2-1 TRBV7-6 - TGTGCCAGCAGCTTAGAGTCCGGGACTAGCGGGTTCTACAATGAGCAGTTCTTC CASSLESGTSGFYNEQFF
- TRBJ1-2 TRBV29-1 - TGCAGCGTTGAAGATAGCGGGTACTATGGCTACACCTTC CSVEDSGYYGYTF
- TRBJ1-3 TRBV5-4 - TGTGCCAGCAGCTTTGACGGTAACTCTGGAAACACCATATATTTT CASSFDGNSGNTIYF
- TRBJ2-7 TRBV28 - TGTGCCAGCTGCTCCGTTGGGCAGGCTGCCGAGCAGTACTTC CASCSVGQAAEQYF
TRBD1 TRBJ2-3 TRBV5-1 once TGCGCCAGCAGCTCGACAGGGGGCAGGAGCACAGATACGCAGTATTTT CASSSTGGRSTDTQYF
- TRBJ2-1 TRBV27 - TGTGCCAGCAGCCTCCGGGGAGTCAGAGGCCTTGACAATGAGCAGTTCTTC CASSLRGVRGLDNEQFF
- TRBJ2-5 TRBV10-3 - TGTGCCATCAGTGAGTCTGTGGGGCAAGAGACCCAGTACTTC CAISESVGQETQYF
- TRBJ1-3 TRBV5-1 - TGCGCCAGCAGCCTAGACGGGCCTAGTACTGGAAACACCATATATTTT CASSLDGPSTGNTIYF
- TRBJ2-5 TRBV28 - TGTGCCAGCAGTTTCAGGGAAAGGGAGACCCAGTACTTC CASSFRERETQYF
- TRBJ2-7 TRBV5-4 - TGTGCCAGCAGCCCGGTGGGCAGGGGCCCCTACGAGCAGTACTTC CASSPVGRGPYEQYF
- TRBJ1-3 TRBV5-8 - TGTGCCAGCAGCCCACGGTGGACTGGAAACACCATATATTTT CASSPRWTGNTIYF
- TRBJ1-1 TRBV5-1 - TGCGCCAGCAGTTTAGGGGAGGGTGAAGCTTTCTTT CASSLGEGEAFF
TRBD1 TRBJ1-2 TRBV4-3 - TGCGCCAGCACACCTGCAGGGGGCAACTATGGCTACACCTTC CASTPAGGNYGYTF
- TRBJ2-2 TRBV7-9 - TGTGCCAGCAGCCCCTCAGGGACCGGGGAGCTGTTTTTT CASSPSGTGELFF
- TRBJ1-2 TRBV5-4 - TGTGCCAGCAGCTTAATAACCGCGAACTATGGCTACACCTTC CASSLITANYGYTF
- TRBJ2-1 TRBV14 - TGTGCCAGCAGCCCCGTGTACAATGAGCAGTTCTTC CASSPVYNEQFF
TRBD1 TRBJ2-7 TRBV4-1 - TGCGCCAGCAGCCAAGAGGGACAGGGAGCCACCTACGAGCAGTACTTC CASSQEGQGATYEQYF
- TRBJ1-2 TRBV5-4 - TGTGCCAGCAGCTTGGACCGTCCTAACTATGGCTACACCTTC CASSLDRPNYGYTF
- TRBJ2-7 TRBV2 - TGTGCCAGCGGTCCTCAGGCCTCTGGCAACGACGAGCAGTACTTC CASGPQASGNDEQYF
- TRBJ1-2 TRBV14 - TGTGCCAGCAGCCAAGATAACCTAGGCGCCTATGGCTACACCTTC CASSQDNLGAYGYTF